The 3 T cell receptor beta chains in this list originate from one sample, sequenced in a study of shared clonotypes between healthy human individuals. The repertoire was sequenced with immunoSEQ multiplex PCR; TCRdb's copy has only in-frame clones and lacks some. The profile covers fewer than 700,000 clones, with around 95% appearing a single time and over 0.095% taken by the ten largest. CD45RO-negative, CCR7-selected cells formed the naive CD8 fraction, which excluded terminally differentiated effector memory CD45RA+ cells. Sequencing was performed on naive CD8+ T cells sorted from blood. Receptor source: a woman between 25 and 40 years old in good health.

In DNA form, the CDR3 reads TGTGCCAGCAGCTTAGGGCTAGCGGGAGGCGGCGATGAGCAGTTCTTC. Translation: CASSLGLAGGGDEQFF. The V and J genes are TRBV11-2 and TRBJ2-1; 11 bases match TRBD2. The CDR3 is made up of 16 amino acids. The V segment lost 1 base and the J segment 8 bases; nucleotides outside the gene matches: 7. Germline CDR1 and CDR2: SGHAT and FQNNGV.

The rearrangement uses TRBV13 and TRBJ2-5; 7 bases are shared with TRBD1. The DNA matches TRBJ2-7 better at its end, which makes the J call doubtful. Per the germline V gene, CDR1 is PRHDT and CDR2 is FYEKMQ (reference sequence). CDR3 length: 15 amino acids. In DNA, the CDR3 is TGTGCCAGCAGTGAGCTGAGTCAGGGGGCCTACGAGCAGTACTTC. It yields the protein CASSELSQGAYEQYF.

The chain carries TRBV19 and TRBJ1-5, with a weak D call TRBD1 (5 bases). Trimming removed 7 bases from V and 2 bases from J, with 12 bases in between. Germline V gene sequence: CDR1 LNHDA, CDR2 SQIVND (reference sequence). The CDR3 spans 14 residues. The CDR3 protein is CASTGQGGNQPQHF. The CDR3 DNA sequence: TGTGCCAGTACGGGGCAGGGAGGCAATCAGCCCCAGCATTTT. The variable domain in full, with the rest retrieved from reference TRBV19 and TRBJ1-5, is DGGITQSPKYLFRKEGQNVTLSCEQNLNHDAMYWYRQDPGQGLRLIYYSQIVNDFQKGDIAEGYSVSREKKESFPLTVTSAQKNPTAFYLCASTGQGGNQPQHFGDGTRLSIL.